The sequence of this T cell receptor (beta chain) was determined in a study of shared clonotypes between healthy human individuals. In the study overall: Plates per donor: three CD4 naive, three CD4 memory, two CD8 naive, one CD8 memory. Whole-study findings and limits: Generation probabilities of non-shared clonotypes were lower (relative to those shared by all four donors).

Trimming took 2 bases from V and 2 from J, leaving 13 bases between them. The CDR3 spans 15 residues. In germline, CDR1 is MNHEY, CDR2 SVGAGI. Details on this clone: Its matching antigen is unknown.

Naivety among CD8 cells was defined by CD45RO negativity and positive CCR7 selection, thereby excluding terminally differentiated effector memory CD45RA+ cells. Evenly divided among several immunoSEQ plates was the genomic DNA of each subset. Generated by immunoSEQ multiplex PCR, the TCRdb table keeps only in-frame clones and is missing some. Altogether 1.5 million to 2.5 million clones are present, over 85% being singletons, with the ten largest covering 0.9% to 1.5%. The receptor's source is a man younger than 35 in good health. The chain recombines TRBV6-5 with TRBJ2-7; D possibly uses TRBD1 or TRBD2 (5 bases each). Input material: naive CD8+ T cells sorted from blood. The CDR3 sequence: CASSYSEGIAYEQYF. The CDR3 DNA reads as TGTGCCAGCAGTTACAGTGAGGGGATAGCCTACGAGCAGTACTTC.